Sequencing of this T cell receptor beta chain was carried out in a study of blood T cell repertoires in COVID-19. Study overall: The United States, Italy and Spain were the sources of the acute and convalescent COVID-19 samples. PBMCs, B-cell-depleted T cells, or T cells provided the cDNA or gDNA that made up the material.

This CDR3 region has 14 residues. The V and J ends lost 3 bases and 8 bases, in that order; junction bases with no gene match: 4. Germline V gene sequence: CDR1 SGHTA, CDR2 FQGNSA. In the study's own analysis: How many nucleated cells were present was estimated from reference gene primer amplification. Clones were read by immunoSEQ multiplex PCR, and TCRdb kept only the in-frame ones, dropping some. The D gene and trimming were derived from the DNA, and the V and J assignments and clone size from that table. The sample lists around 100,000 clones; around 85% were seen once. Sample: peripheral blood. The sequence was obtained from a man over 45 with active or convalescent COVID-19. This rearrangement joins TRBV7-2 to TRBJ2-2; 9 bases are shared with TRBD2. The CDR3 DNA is TGTGCCAGCAGCTTGGGGACTAGCTCTGGGGAGCTGTTTTTT. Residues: CASSLGTSSGELFF.